Listed below are T cell receptor beta chains from one sample, sequenced in a study of blood T cell repertoires in COVID-19. Profiled with immunoSEQ multiplex PCR; TCRdb holds only in-frame clones, not every one. The sample carries approximately 130,000 clones, approximately 68% recorded once. What was sequenced was peripheral blood. The receptors come from a woman aged 70-85 years with acute or convalescent COVID-19. Both conserved end residues are part of each CDR3. Fields, in order: V gene, clone size, D gene, J gene, CDR3 DNA, CDR3 protein. The D gene is left open where the match is weak. The size entry is marked missing in some rows and otherwise reads once, few, many or a size class.

TRBV30	NA	TRBD1	TRBJ1-5	TGTGCCTGGAGTGTACGGGAGGGGGCGCAGAGCAATCAGCCCCAGCATTTT	CAWSVREGAQSNQPQHF
TRBV19	NA	NA	TRBJ1-1	TGTGCCAGCGTAACCACAGGGACCATTTGGGGTGAAGCTTTCTTT	CASVTTGTIWGEAFF
TRBV5-1	NA	TRBD1	TRBJ1-5	TGCGCCAGCAGCCTGGGGACAGATAATCAGCCCCAGCATTTT	CASSLGTDNQPQHF
TRBV4-3	few	NA	TRBJ1-3	TGCGCCAGCAGCCAAGAGTCGAGCGGAAACACCATATATTTT	CASSQESSGNTIYF
TRBV2	few	TRBD2	TRBJ2-1	TGTGCCAGCAGGACTAGCGGGGGTCAGACGAAAGAGCAGTTCTTC	CASRTSGGQTKEQFF
TRBV28	NA	TRBD1	TRBJ2-6	TGTGCCAGCAGTTTACCGGACAGGGTTCGAGCCAACGTCCTGACTTTC	CASSLPDRVRANVLTF
TRBV24-1	NA	TRBD1	TRBJ1-5	TGTGCCACCAGTGATCGAACCTCCGGGACAGATCACCAGCCCCAGCATTTT	CATSDRTSGTDHQPQHF
TRBV28	few	TRBD2	TRBJ2-7	TGTGCCAGCAGTGGGGCTAGCGGCGTCTCCTACGAGCAGTACTTC	CASSGASGVSYEQYF
TRBV6-1	NA	NA	TRBJ1-1	TGTGCCAGCAGTGAGCCAGAGAACACTGAAGCTTTCTTT	CASSEPENTEAFF
TRBV11-2	NA	NA	TRBJ2-5	TGTGCCAGCAGCTCCAACCCAGGGTGGCCATGGGAAGAGACCCAGTACTTC	CASSSNPGWPWEETQYF
TRBV6-1	NA	TRBD2	TRBJ2-5	TGTGCCAGCAGTGTCAACCAAGGACTAGCGCAAGAGACCCAGTACTTC	CASSVNQGLAQETQYF
TRBV19	NA	NA	TRBJ2-5	TGTGCCAGTAGCCACAGGGTCCAAGAGACCCAGTACTTC	CASSHRVQETQYF
TRBV18	few	TRBD1	TRBJ2-1	TGTGCCAGCTCATCCCCGGGGACAGCCTACAATGAGCAGTTCTTC	CASSSPGTAYNEQFF
TRBV28	NA	NA	TRBJ1-1	TGTGCCAGCAGTTTATTAGACGACAGATCGAGAACTGAAGCTTTCTTT	CASSLLDDRSRTEAFF
TRBV6-5	few	NA	TRBJ2-7	TGTGCCAGCAGTTACTCGGGCAGTTCCTACGAGCAGTACTTC	CASSYSGSSYEQYF
TRBV28	few	TRBD1	TRBJ1-2	TGTGCCAGCAGTAGGGGGACAGGGGCTGGCTACACCTTC	CASSRGTGAGYTF
TRBV5-5	NA	NA	TRBJ1-2	TGTGCCAGCAGCTTGAGTGGGGGCGCCAACTATGGCTACACCTTC	CASSLSGGANYGYTF
TRBV5-1	NA	TRBD1	TRBJ1-3	TGCGCCAGCAGCCCCGGACAGGGGCCCCGCTCTGGAAACACCATATATTTT	CASSPGQGPRSGNTIYF
TRBV7-2	NA	NA	TRBJ2-7	TGTGCCAGCAGCTTAGTTGTCGGGACATACAGCTCCTACGAGCAGTACTTC	CASSLVVGTYSSYEQYF
TRBV19	NA	NA	TRBJ2-1	TGTGCCAGTAGTATCGGAGTAGCAGCCTACAATGAGCAGTTCTTC	CASSIGVAAYNEQFF
TRBV3-1/TRBV3-2	NA	TRBD1	TRBJ1-2	TGTGCCAGCAGCCAGTGGGACAGGGGGAACTATGGCTACACCTTC	CASSQWDRGNYGYTF
TRBV15	once	TRBD1	TRBJ1-5	TGTGCCACCAGCAAAGACAGGGGATCGAATCAGCCCCAGCATTTT	CATSKDRGSNQPQHF
TRBV3-1/TRBV3-2	few	NA	TRBJ2-4	TGTGCCAGCAGCCCGATGGGCCGAGCCAAAAACATTCAGTACTTC	CASSPMGRAKNIQYF